The source of this T cell receptor (beta chain) is a study of early stage breast cancer tumors. Here immunoSEQ multiplex PCR was the method, and the copy in TCRdb shows in-frame clones only, minus some. This table holds about 9,500 clones, approximately 70% found once. This clone was counted only a few times. Germline CDR1 reads MDHEN; CDR2 reads SYDVKM. V gave up 3 bases and J gave up 4 bases, with 9 bases separating them. The CDR3 contains 13 residues. Sequenced: breast tumor tissue. The gene calls are TRBV28 and TRBJ1-1; D call uncertain. The TCR was taken from a person aged 45 to 60 with breast cancer. Here the CDR3 DNA reads TGTGCCAGCAGTTTCAACCCGGCCACTGAAGCTTTCTTT. It codes for CASSFNPATEAFF.